The 13 T cell receptor beta chains given below trace back to one sample, sequenced in a study of blood T cell repertoires in COVID-19 (dated by TCRdb to the early 2020s). Libraries were prepared through the immunoSEQ multiplex PCR assay. The table comes from immuneACCESS by way of TCRdb, which keeps in-frame sequences with V and J called. Part of the clones is missing from these tables; in studies checked, under half for an unresolved V gene and the rest for unknown reasons. For this sample the table gives 150,000 to 200,000 clones, of which approximately 80% were detected only once. The ten largest clones add up to about 7.7% of the sample. Source material: peripheral blood. All receptors derive from a woman aged 40 to 49 with COVID-19, enrolled during active disease.

The chain carries TRBV15 and TRBJ1-6; D perhaps matches TRBD1 (6 bases). The CDR3 is 13 amino acids. CDR1 is LNHNV and CDR2 is YYDKDF in the germline V gene (reference sequence). The V and J ends lost 1 base and 10 bases respectively, with 8 bases between them. CDR3 sequence reads: CATSRADRSPLHF. CDR3 sequence (DNA): TGTGCCACCAGCAGAGCCGACAGGTCACCCCTCCACTTT.

This clone was detected only a few times. The rearrangement joins TRBV12-3 or TRBV12-4 to TRBJ1-2; 7 nucleotides match TRBD1. With 7 bases clipped from V and 10 bases from J, the junction kept 9 bases outside the gene matches. This CDR3 has 12 residues. CDR3 nucleotide sequence: TGTGCCAGCATTTCTGGAGGACAGGACTACACCTTC. As protein: CASISGGQDYTF.

This clone showed up just once. In DNA form, the CDR3 reads TGTGCCATCAGTGATCGGCAGGAGAACACTGAAGCTTTCTTT. As protein: CAISDRQENTEAFF. The genes are TRBV10-3 and TRBJ1-1; no firm D call. Per germline, CDR1 ENHRY and CDR2 SYGVKD. The CDR3 extends over 14 amino acids. The V end was cut by 3 bases, the J end by 1 base, with 9 bases between.

The chain joins TRBV10-1 to TRBJ2-3; TRBD2 is a possible D gene (5 bases). This CDR3 comprises 15 residues. Germline values: CDR1 WNHNN, CDR2 SYGVQD (reference sequence). The germline V and J ends were trimmed by 3 bases and 2 bases, with 12 bases remaining between them. CDR3 nucleotide sequence: TGCGCCAGCAGTGATCGGGTCGGACTCACAGATACGCAGTATTTT. This translates into CASSDRVGLTDTQYF.

The chain combines TRBV11-2 with TRBJ2-2; 11 bases are shared with TRBD2. CDR3 length equals 16 residues. The germline CDR1 and CDR2 sequences are SGHAT and FQNNGV. Germline trimming cut 5 bases from V and 2 bases from J; bases unmatched to any gene: 4. CDR3 loop: CASSLLAGGNTGELFF. The CDR3 DNA reads as TGTGCCAGCAGCCTCCTAGCGGGAGGAAACACCGGGGAGCTGTTTTTT.

This chain uses TRBV14 with TRBJ1-2; TRBD1 matches at 7 bases. Germline CDR1 SGHDN, CDR2 FVKESK. V dropped 1 base and J dropped 8; count of bases not matched to a gene: 13. CDR3 length: 16 amino acids. The CDR3 DNA reads TGTGCCAGCAGCCAAGCCGATGTAGGACAGGCCAGCGGCTACACCTTC. This sequence encodes CASSQADVGQASGYTF.

CDR3 nucleotide sequence: TGTGCCAGCAGCTTGTATCAGGGAGGCTACACTGAAGCTTTCTTT. Encoded protein: CASSLYQGGYTEAFF. The rearrangement uses TRBV5-6 and TRBJ1-1; D is perhaps TRBD1 (5 bases). The CDR3 is 15 residues long. The germline gives CDR1 SGHDT, CDR2 YYEEEE. V shed 1 base and J shed 3 bases, with 13 bases lying between them.

This clone was counted at least ten times. This chain joins TRBV19 and TRBJ2-1; D may be TRBD2 (6 bases). The V end was cut by 6 bases, the J end by 1 base, with 13 bases between. The CDR3 spans 15 residues. The germline V gene has CDR1 LNHDA and CDR2 SQIVND (reference sequence). CDR3 bases: TGTGCCAGTAGGAGGACTACCTCTTCCTACAATGAGCAGTTCTTC. This translates into CASRRTTSSYNEQFF.

This chain joins TRBV19 and TRBJ2-7; TRBD2 might be the D (6 bases). Germline CDR1 reads LNHDA; CDR2 reads SQIVND (reference sequence). This CDR3 region has 13 residues. V was trimmed by 4 bases and J by 3 bases, leaving 10 bases between them. The DNA of the CDR3 is TGTGCCAGTAGTACCACCGGGAGCTACGAGCAGTACTTC. Its translation: CASSTTGSYEQYF.

This chain joins TRBV4-2 and TRBJ2-5; 9 bases match TRBD2. CDR1 and CDR2 from the germline V gene are LGHNA and YNFKEQ. V dropped 1 base and J dropped 7; count of bases not matched to a gene: 4. CDR3 length equals 14 residues. CDR3 coding DNA: TGTGCCAGCAGCCAAGCTGCTAGCGGGGTGACCCAGTACTTC. Amino acids: CASSQAASGVTQYF.

The CDR3 nucleotides are TGTGCCAGCAGCGCGCAGGGAGGCGAGGGCTACGAGCAGTACGTC. Protein: CASSAQGGEGYEQYV. This sequence joins TRBV5-4 and TRBJ2-7; TRBD2 is a possible D gene (6 bases). The CDR3 contains 15 residues. The V end was cut by 4 bases, the J end by 3 bases, with 17 bases between. Germline CDR1 and CDR2: SGHNT and YYREEE (reference sequence).

The chain has TRBV9 and TRBJ2-1, with 9 bases that match TRBD1. Germline V gene sequence: CDR1 SGDLS, CDR2 YYNGEE. Trimming took 4 bases from V and 4 from J; bases not matched to a gene: 6. The CDR3 has 15 amino acids. The CDR3: CASSLRDREYNEQFF. The CDR3 nucleotides are TGTGCCAGCAGCCTTCGGGACAGGGAGTACAATGAGCAGTTCTTC.

The V and J genes are TRBV7-3 and TRBJ2-2; TRBD1 aligns across 9 bases. Germline values: CDR1 SGHTA, CDR2 FQGTGA. The trim removed 2 bases at V and 2 bases at J, leaving 3 bases unmatched. The CDR3 loop spans 16 amino acids. The chain's CDR3 is CASSLGGQGNTGELFF. CDR3 coding DNA: TGTGCCAGCAGCTTAGGGGGACAGGGCAACACCGGGGAGCTGTTTTTT.